This TCR beta chain was observed in a study of regulatory T cells in long-lasting Graves disease. The germline V gene has CDR1 PRHDT and CDR2 FYEKMQ (reference sequence). The CDR3 covers 14 residues. Trimming shortened V by 7 bases and J by 11 bases, and 21 bases separated the two germline ends. Noted time point: newly diagnosed GD, antithyroid drugs for less than 3 months. PBMC-derived RNA was used for the TCR library. Researchers made TCR beta libraries by using iRepertoire HTBI primers and running Arm-PCR on CDR3 regions. One entry per CDR3 protein results from TCRdb running MiXCR on the multiplex PCR reads. Among around 480,000 distinct CDR3 sequences listed, around 16% were seen once. This sample was also put to use in a study of T cells in Graves' hyperthyroidism and ophthalmopathy.

This sample comprised peripheral blood mononuclear cells (PBMCs), obtained at new diagnosis, from a patient treated with antithyroid drugs. This chain uses TRBV13 with TRBJ1-3; D not resolved. This sequence originates from a woman aged 40-60 years with Graves disease. The CDR3 coding sequence is TGTGCCAGCATTCCCTCCCGGACGGCGGCCTCCATATATTTT. It yields the protein CASIPSRTAASIYF.